This T cell receptor beta chain stems from a study of cytomegalovirus exposure and HLA in healthy donors. This CDR3 is 15 amino acids long. Germline CDR1 LGHNA, CDR2 YNFKEQ. V was pared by 0 bases and J by 6 bases, with 12 bases between. PCR primers comprised 60 Vbeta and 13 Jbeta primers. TCRdb keeps only in-frame clones here, not all; method: immunoSEQ multiplex PCR. The data show about 200,000 clones, approximately 85% seen once. Material for sequencing was PBMCs. The chain carries TRBV4-2 and TRBJ2-1; D is perhaps TRBD2 (5 bases). This TCR came from a girl aged 5 to 17 in good health and CMV-seropositive. In nucleotides, the CDR3 is TGTGCCAGCAGCCAAGAAGCCCTAGCAGCCAATGAGCAGTTCTTC. Translated: CASSQEALAANEQFF.